These 20 T cell receptor beta chains came from one sample sequenced in a study of blood T cell repertoires in COVID-19 (dated by TCRdb to the early 2020s). The library came from the immunoSEQ multiplex PCR assay. Sourced from immuneACCESS, this table was stored by TCRdb with only in-frame sequences that have V and J called. A share of the clones is absent; for the studies checked, an unresolved V gene accounts for under half, and the remainder has no known explanation. This sample is represented by more than 35,000 clones; around nine tenths of them were singletons. The ten top clones hold 34% of the sample. What was sequenced was peripheral blood. These receptors originate from an older man with active COVID-19.

This sequence joins TRBV6-6 and TRBJ2-1; 10 bases line up with TRBD2. Trimming took 5 bases from V and 3 from J; bases not matched to a gene: 10. Germline lookup yields CDR1 MNHNY and CDR2 SVGAGI (reference sequence). The CDR3 is made up of 17 amino acids. CDR3 DNA: TGTGCCAGCAGTCCGGGCCTAGCGGGAGAGTTCTACAATGAGCAGTTCTTC. Translation gives CASSPGLAGEFYNEQFF.

This sequence joins TRBV7-6 and TRBJ2-7; 11 nucleotides match TRBD1. Germline-derived CDR1 and CDR2 are SGHVS and FNYEAQ. This CDR3 contains 14 residues. Losses at the gene ends were 5 bases for V and 4 bases for J; bases not matched to a gene: 4. This CDR3 reads CASSPDRGLYEQYF. In DNA form, the CDR3 reads TGTGCCAGCAGCCCGGACAGGGGGCTGTACGAGCAGTACTTC.

This clone appeared a single time. The chain is built from TRBV27 and TRBJ2-1, with 11 bases that match TRBD2. The CDR3 is 16 residues long. Per germline, CDR1 MNHEY and CDR2 SMNVEV (reference sequence). Losses at the gene ends were 5 bases for V and 5 bases for J; bases not matched to a gene: 8. This CDR3 is CASSPLIAGGHNEQFF. The DNA of the CDR3 is TGTGCCAGCAGTCCATTAATAGCGGGAGGGCACAATGAGCAGTTCTTC.

The chain links TRBV7-3 to TRBJ2-3; D perhaps matches TRBD2 (6 bases). V was pared by 2 bases and J by 14 bases, with 11 bases between. Germline CDR1 reads SGHTA; CDR2 reads FQGTGA. CDR3 length: 11 residues. CDR3 in amino acids: CASSLGGTLYF. In nucleotides, the CDR3 is TGTGCCAGCAGCTTAGGAGGGACTCTGTATTTT.

This clone was seen more than once but under ten times. V and J are TRBV6-1 and TRBJ1-6, with TRBD1 matching over 8 bases. The CDR3 is 13 amino acids. Trimming removed 10 bases from V and 7 bases from J; junction bases left unmatched: 6. Germline-derived CDR1 and CDR2 are MNHNS and SASEGT. The CDR3 reads CATEDRVNSPLHF. The CDR3 DNA follows: TGTGCCACCGAGGACAGGGTCAATTCACCCCTCCACTTT.

The rearrangement uses TRBV7-2 and TRBJ1-6; possibly TRBD1 for D (6 bases). V was trimmed by 1 base and J by 10 bases, leaving 14 bases between them. The CDR3 sequence is 15 residues long. Germline CDR1 is SGHTA and CDR2 is FQGNSA. CDR3 nucleotide sequence: TGTGCCAGCAGCTTAGTCCAGGGTGGGACATCACCCCTCCACTTT. Protein product: CASSLVQGGTSPLHF. The full variable domain, completed using reference TRBV7-2 and TRBJ1-6, is GAGVSQSPSNKVTEKGKDVELRCDPISGHTALYWYRQSLGQGLEFLIYFQGNSAPDKSGLPSDRFSAERTGGSVSTLTIQRTQQEDSAVYLCASSLVQGGTSPLHFGNGTRLTVT.

V usage is TRBV7-2 and J usage is TRBJ2-7, with 13 nucleotides matching TRBD2. Germline trimming cut 5 bases from V and 3 bases from J; bases unmatched to any gene: 4. The CDR3 sequence is 15 residues long. Germline CDR1 is SGHTA and CDR2 is FQGNSA. This chain's CDR3 is CASSPGLAGVYEQYF. DNA of the CDR3: TGTGCCAGCAGCCCAGGACTAGCGGGGGTCTACGAGCAGTACTTC. Filled out from reference TRBV7-2 and TRBJ2-7, the complete variable domain reads GAGVSQSPSNKVTEKGKDVELRCDPISGHTALYWYRQSLGQGLEFLIYFQGNSAPDKSGLPSDRFSAERTGGSVSTLTIQRTQQEDSAVYLCASSPGLAGVYEQYFGPGTRLTVT.

This chain uses TRBV7-2 with TRBJ2-5, with 14 bases that match TRBD2. Trimming took 5 bases from V and 5 from J; bases not matched to a gene: 7. The V gene's germline CDR1 is SGHTA and CDR2 FQGNSA. The CDR3 covers 16 residues. The chain's CDR3 is CASSPGTSGSGETQYF. CDR3 coding DNA: TGTGCCAGCAGCCCCGGGACTAGCGGGAGTGGGGAGACCCAGTACTTC. The full variable domain, in which reference TRBV7-2 and TRBJ2-5 provide the parts outside the CDR3, is GAGVSQSPSNKVTEKGKDVELRCDPISGHTALYWYRQSLGQGLEFLIYFQGNSAPDKSGLPSDRFSAERTGGSVSTLTIQRTQQEDSAVYLCASSPGTSGSGETQYFGPGTRLLVL.

This chain connects TRBV24-1 to TRBJ2-3; D is unresolved. Germline CDR1 and CDR2: KGHDR and SFDVKD. The CDR3 is 15 residues long. V shed 0 bases and J shed 6 bases, with 12 bases lying between them. The CDR3 protein is CATSDLHSPADTQYF. In DNA, the CDR3 is TGTGCCACCAGTGATTTGCACAGCCCGGCGGATACGCAGTATTTT.

The chain carries TRBV27 and TRBJ1-1; 9 positions agree with TRBD1. Unmatched junction bases numbered 6, after V lost 10 bases and J lost 3 bases. The CDR3 covers 13 residues. Germline values: CDR1 MNHEY, CDR2 SMNVEV (reference sequence). The CDR3 sequence: CATSGQGDTEAFF. As DNA, the CDR3 is TGTGCCACCTCGGGACAGGGAGACACTGAAGCTTTCTTT.

Only one count was recorded for this clone. The chain couples TRBV28 to TRBJ1-2, with a tentative D call TRBD1 (5 bases). Germline CDR1 and CDR2: MDHEN and SYDVKM. V gave up 2 bases and J gave up 8 bases, with 9 bases separating them. The CDR3 contains 12 residues. The CDR3 is CASSLPQGGYTF. CDR3 sequence (DNA): TGTGCCAGCAGTTTACCCCAGGGCGGCTACACCTTC.

The chain employs TRBV6-5 and TRBJ2-2; TRBD1 aligns across 11 bases. In germline, CDR1 is MNHEY, CDR2 SVGAGI. V lost 4 bases and J lost 4; bases outside the gene matches: 5. This CDR3 comprises 16 residues. CDR3 sequence reads: CASSSKDRGRTGELFF. DNA for the CDR3: TGTGCCAGCAGTTCAAAGGACAGGGGGCGCACCGGGGAGCTGTTTTTT.

The genes are TRBV4-2 and TRBJ2-1, with TRBD2 matching over 10 bases. CDR1 is LGHNA and CDR2 is YNFKEQ in the germline V gene. V lost 5 bases, J lost 6 bases, and 10 bases stayed unmatched. The CDR3 sequence is 16 residues long. This CDR3 is CASSDPLRTSGNEQFF. As DNA, the CDR3 is TGTGCCAGCAGCGACCCCCTCAGGACTAGCGGCAATGAGCAGTTCTTC.

This rearrangement joins TRBV19 to TRBJ2-2; no firm D call. Deletions cut 2 bases from V and 0 bases from J, with 4 bases between. The germline CDR1 and CDR2 sequences are LNHDA and SQIVND (reference sequence). The CDR3 runs 14 residues. The DNA of the CDR3 is TGTGCCAGTAGTATACAGACGAACACCGGGGAGCTGTTTTTT. Translation: CASSIQTNTGELFF.

This chain uses TRBV19 with TRBJ2-3; a possible D gene is TRBD1 (6 bases). The CDR3 extends over 14 amino acids. From germline, CDR1 is LNHDA and CDR2 SQIVND (reference sequence). Trimming took off 7 bases at V and 4 bases at J, with 15 bases between the two ends. CDR3 in DNA: TGTGCCAGTACCGATCCCAGGGGAGCAGATACGCAGTATTTT. It is translated as CASTDPRGADTQYF.

J is TRBJ2-7 and V is TRBV4-3; D uncertain. Per the germline V gene, CDR1 is LGHNA and CDR2 is YSLEER. Trimming removed 0 bases from V and 0 bases from J, with 15 bases in between. The CDR3 length is 17 residues. The CDR3 coding sequence is TGCGCCAGCAGCCAAGACCTCGCTCGCGGCAGCTCCTACGAGCAGTACTTC. Amino acids: CASSQDLARGSSYEQYF.

This chain connects TRBV4-1 to TRBJ2-5, with TRBD2 as a possible D gene (5 bases). The germline V and J ends were trimmed by 2 bases and 2 bases, with 9 bases remaining between them. CDR3 length: 14 amino acids. Germline V gives CDR1 MGHRA, CDR2 YSYEKL. The CDR3 reads CASSQLAIQETQYF. CDR3 sequence (DNA): TGCGCCAGCAGCCAACTAGCAATACAAGAGACCCAGTACTTC.

The CDR3 DNA follows: TGTGCCAGTAGTATAGATAGCGGCGGGAGGGGGTTGGAGCAGTTCTTC. This codes for CASSIDSGGRGLEQFF. The rearrangement links TRBV19 to TRBJ2-1, with 9 bases fitting TRBD2. The germline CDR1 and CDR2 sequences are LNHDA and SQIVND (reference sequence). The CDR3 is 16 amino acids. Trimming at V came to 0 bases and at J to 10 bases, leaving 10 bases not matched to a gene.

This clone was picked up one time. This chain joins TRBV9 and TRBJ2-3; D gene uncertain. CDR3 length: 15 amino acids. Germline CDR1 reads SGDLS; CDR2 reads YYNGEE. V was pared by 0 bases and J by 1 base, with 9 bases between. The CDR3 bases are TGTGCCAGCAGCGTAGTTGAGTCTGGCACAGATACGCAGTATTTT. Translating it yields CASSVVESGTDTQYF.

The V call is TRBV28, the J call TRBJ2-4; 9 nucleotides agree with TRBD1. This CDR3 comprises 16 residues. The germline CDR1 and CDR2 sequences are MDHEN and SYDVKM. V shed 6 bases and J 0 bases; nucleotides not matched to a gene: 6. DNA for the CDR3: TGTGCCAGCAGCCAGGGACAGGGAAAAGCCAAAAACATTCAGTACTTC. Translation gives CASSQGQGKAKNIQYF. Filled out from reference TRBV28 and TRBJ2-4, the complete variable domain reads DVKVTQSSRYLVKRTGEKVFLECVQDMDHENMFWYRQDPGLGLRLIYFSYDVKMKEKGDIPEGYSVSREKKERFSLILESASTNQTSMYLCASSQGQGKAKNIQYFGAGTRLSVL.